Sequencing of this TCR beta chain was carried out in a study of blood T cells in healthy people across ages. General study findings and limits: Naive CD4+ cells and diversity were both higher in long-lived donors than in aged donors.

Notes on this clonotype: What it recognizes is unknown.

CDR1 is SGHTA, CDR2 FQGNSA, per germline. V shed 1 base and J shed 7 bases, with 14 bases lying between them. This CDR3 region has 15 residues. A sample-barcoded 5' primer and a J-beta primer mix were used in a second PCR of roughly 7 to 11 cycles. Via MiXCR, TCRdb re-called the 5' RACE reads, giving one row per CDR3 protein. The sample shows over 450,000 distinct CDR3 sequences, 24% of them seen only once. The sample also formed part of further work on T cells of mothers and their children. As that report states: Input to cDNA synthesis comprised all extracted RNA, at a ratio of roughly 1.5 ug per 15 ul.

This TCR was sampled from a boy between 5 and 17 years old in good health. The specimen was blood. The rearrangement joins TRBV7-2 to TRBJ1-5, with D unclear. CDR3 in amino acids: CASSLEGGIQQPQHF. In DNA, the CDR3 is TGTGCCAGCAGCTTAGAAGGAGGGATCCAACAGCCCCAGCATTTT.